The 29 T cell receptor beta chains below all came from one sample that was sequenced in a study of blood T cell repertoires in COVID-19. TCRdb keeps only in-frame clones here, not all; method: immunoSEQ multiplex PCR. The sample has 100,000 or so clones, roughly 90% seen once; the top ten hold around 5.7%. The sample consisted of peripheral blood. All receptors come from a man in his 70s with acute or convalescent COVID-19.

In this sample, this clone turned up once. The V call is TRBV10-2, the J call TRBJ1-1, with D possibly being TRBD1 (5 bases). CDR1 is WSHSY and CDR2 is SAAADI in the germline V gene. The CDR3 is 12 residues long. V was clipped by 8 bases and J by 7 bases, with 14 bases between them. The CDR3 loop is CASWPLGVEAFF. CDR3 sequence (DNA): TGCGCCAGCTGGCCCCTAGGGGTTGAAGCTTTCTTT.

The V gene is TRBV9, the J gene TRBJ2-2; no definite D call. The CDR3 is made up of 13 amino acids. The germline V gene has CDR1 SGDLS and CDR2 YYNGEE. The V end lost 3 bases, the J end lost 3 bases, and 6 bases lay between the germline ends. The CDR3 region is CASSDKYTGELFF. DNA for the CDR3: TGTGCCAGCAGCGATAAATACACCGGGGAGCTGTTTTTT.

The chain joins TRBV10-3 to TRBJ1-3; TRBD1 might be the D (6 bases). CDR1 and CDR2 (germline): ENHRY, SYGVKD. CDR3 size: 14 residues. V lost 4 bases to trimming and J lost 1 base, with 8 bases between them. DNA for the CDR3: TGTGCCATCAGTGTGGACAGATCTGGAAACACCATATATTTT. Its translation: CAISVDRSGNTIYF.

V gene TRBV5-4 combines with J gene TRBJ2-4; no firm D call. V lost 7 bases and J lost 0, with 11 bases in between. Germline V gene sequence: CDR1 SGHNT, CDR2 YYREEE (reference sequence). The CDR3 is 14 amino acids. The CDR3 nucleotides are TGTGCCAGCTCATTGGCCCTAGCCAAAAACATTCAGTACTTC. This sequence encodes CASSLALAKNIQYF.

The chain combines TRBV28 with TRBJ1-2; maybe TRBD1 (5 bases). Germline V gene data show CDR1 as MDHEN and CDR2 as SYDVKM. The V and J ends lost 1 base and 7 bases respectively, with 16 bases between them. The CDR3 runs to 15 residues. DNA for the CDR3: TGTGCCAGCAGTTTATTTCCCCAGGGTATAGGTGGCTACACCTTC. Translating it yields CASSLFPQGIGGYTF.

The chain links TRBV19 to TRBJ2-5, with 8 bases lining up with TRBD2. The V and J ends lost 3 bases and 3 bases, in that order; junction bases with no gene match: 0. Germline V gene lookup returns CDR1 LNHDA and CDR2 SQIVND (reference sequence). The CDR3 sequence is 13 residues long. The CDR3 reads CASSIGGEETQYF. DNA for the CDR3: TGTGCCAGTAGTATCGGGGGGGAAGAGACCCAGTACTTC. The complete variable domain, with remaining parts taken from reference TRBV19 and TRBJ2-5, reads DGGITQSPKYLFRKEGQNVTLSCEQNLNHDAMYWYRQDPGQGLRLIYYSQIVNDFQKGDIAEGYSVSREKKESFPLTVTSAQKNPTAFYLCASSIGGEETQYFGPGTRLLVL.

This clone was observed a few times. This chain joins TRBV4-1 and TRBJ1-3; no clear D. Per germline, CDR1 MGHRA and CDR2 YSYEKL. The V and J ends lost 3 bases and 3 bases respectively, with 6 bases between them. This CDR3 has 13 residues. In DNA form, the CDR3 reads TGCGCCAGCAGCCAGAACATTGGAAACACCATATATTTT. Protein product: CASSQNIGNTIYF.

The rearrangement links TRBV2 to TRBJ2-7; a possible D gene is TRBD2 (5 bases). CDR3 length: 13 amino acids. Between the trimmed V and J ends, which lost 4 bases and 3 bases, there was a span of 10 bases. CDR1 is SNHLY, CDR2 FYNNEI, per germline. Here the CDR3 DNA reads TGTGCCAGCAGTGTGGAGGTTCGCTACGAGCAGTACTTC. It yields the protein CASSVEVRYEQYF.

V gene TRBV29-1 combines with J gene TRBJ1-5, with 7 positions matching TRBD1. The CDR3 spans 12 residues. Germline V CDR1 and CDR2: SQVTM, ANQGSEA. V lost 6 bases and J lost 6; bases outside the gene matches: 5. CDR3 in amino acids: CSVRQGSQPQHF. The DNA of the CDR3 is TGCAGCGTACGACAGGGAAGTCAGCCCCAGCATTTT. Using reference TRBV29-1 and TRBJ1-5 for the parts outside the CDR3, the full variable domain is SAVISQKPSRDICQRGTSLTIQCQVDSQVTMMFWYRQQPGQSLTLIATANQGSEATYESGFVIDKFPISRPNLTFSTLTVSNMSPEDSSIYLCSVRQGSQPQHFGDGTRLSIL.

The chain carries TRBV11-2 and TRBJ2-6; the D is unclear. The CDR3 has 18 amino acids. Germline loops: CDR1 SGHAT, CDR2 FQNNGV. The ends were cut back, 0 bases at V and 0 bases at J, with 12 bases in the middle. DNA of the CDR3: TGTGCCAGCAGCTTAGATCCCCGACATCCCTCTGGGGCCAACGTCCTGACTTTC. This sequence encodes CASSLDPRHPSGANVLTF.

This clone appeared once. This chain uses TRBV7-2 with TRBJ2-6, with D perhaps matching TRBD1 (5 bases). Germline V gene lookup returns CDR1 SGHTA and CDR2 FQGNSA. Between the trimmed V and J ends, which lost 5 bases and 0 bases, there was a span of 8 bases. The CDR3 runs 15 residues. DNA of the CDR3: TGTGCCAGCAGCCACGACAGCTCTGGGGCCAACGTCCTGACTTTC. Protein: CASSHDSSGANVLTF. The entire variable domain, with the rest obtained from reference TRBV7-2 and TRBJ2-6, is as follows: GAGVSQSPSNKVTEKGKDVELRCDPISGHTALYWYRQSLGQGLEFLIYFQGNSAPDKSGLPSDRFSAERTGGSVSTLTIQRTQQEDSAVYLCASSHDSSGANVLTFGAGSRLTVL.

This clone was seen more than once but under ten times. The chain has TRBV30 and TRBJ1-6; weak D call: TRBD1 (5 bases). The CDR3 has 14 residues. Per germline, CDR1 GTSNPN and CDR2 SVGIG (reference sequence). Trimming left V 1 base short and J 7 bases short, with 11 bases between. CDR3 in DNA: TGTGCCTGGAGTGAGGGGAGGGGAAATTCACCCCTCCACTTT. Protein: CAWSEGRGNSPLHF.

The chain combines TRBV6-5 with TRBJ2-1; 8 positions match TRBD1. Germline V gene data show CDR1 as MNHEY and CDR2 as SVGAGI. CDR3 length: 15 amino acids. V lost 5 bases to trimming and J lost 6 bases; unmatched junction nucleotides: 9. The CDR3 is CASSINRGIFNEQFF. CDR3 DNA sequence: TGTGCCAGCAGTATAAACAGGGGGATTTTCAATGAGCAGTTCTTC.

The chain joins TRBV12-3 or TRBV12-4 to TRBJ1-1; D is undetermined. V lost 7 bases, J lost 11 bases, and 14 bases lay in between. CDR3 length equals 11 residues. CDR3: CASTAGPRAFF. In nucleotides, the CDR3 is TGTGCCAGCACCGCGGGTCCTCGGGCTTTCTTT.

This clone has only a few counts. The CDR3 loop is CASSTNGYYGYTF. CDR3 bases: TGTGCCAGCAGTACAAACGGGTACTATGGCTACACCTTC. V and J are TRBV27 and TRBJ1-2; D unresolved. This CDR3 has 13 residues. Trimming took 5 bases from V and 3 from J, leaving 10 bases between them. Germline V gene sequence: CDR1 MNHEY, CDR2 SMNVEV (reference sequence).

The chain couples TRBV11-3 to TRBJ1-1, with 10 bases matching TRBD1. Germline V gene lookup returns CDR1 SGHNT and CDR2 YENEEA. This CDR3 is built from 16 residues. Germline trimming cut 0 bases from V and 11 bases from J; bases unmatched to any gene: 12. CDR3 coding DNA: TGTGCCAGCAGCTTAGACTCTGGGACAGGGGCTTTATCCGCTTTCTTT. Its translation is CASSLDSGTGALSAFF. Full variable domain (missing parts from reference TRBV11-3 and TRBJ1-1): EAGVVQSPRYKIIEKKQPVAFWCNPISGHNTLYWYLQNLGQGPELLIRYENEEAVDDSQLPKDRFSAERLKGVDSTLKIQPAELGDSAVYLCASSLDSGTGALSAFFGQGTRLTVV.

This chain uses TRBV6-2 or TRBV6-3 with TRBJ2-1, with 11 positions matching TRBD2. V lost 5 bases to trimming and J lost 3 bases; unmatched junction nucleotides: 6. This CDR3 is 16 amino acids long. The germline gives CDR1 MNHEY, CDR2 SVGEGT. The CDR3 sequence is CASSSRLAGNYNEQFF. Written as DNA, the CDR3 is TGTGCCAGCAGTAGCCGACTAGCGGGAAACTACAATGAGCAGTTCTTC.

V and J are TRBV18 and TRBJ2-3; TRBD1 aligns across 9 bases. Trimming took 3 bases from V and 6 from J; bases not matched to a gene: 10. The CDR3 is 16 residues long. The germline gives CDR1 KGHSH, CDR2 LQKENI. The CDR3 is CASSPGTGSLGDTQYF. CDR3 coding DNA: TGTGCCAGCTCACCGGGGACAGGGTCCCTTGGGGATACGCAGTATTTT.

The rearrangement uses TRBV6-2 or TRBV6-3 and TRBJ1-1; D may be TRBD1 (5 bases). The CDR3 totals 13 residues. Germline assignment: CDR1 MNHEY and CDR2 SVGEGT. V shed 2 bases and J shed 4 bases, with 8 bases lying between them. The CDR3 region has the DNA TGTGCCAGCAGTTACGCAGGGCCCACTGAAGCTTTCTTT. Translation: CASSYAGPTEAFF.

V and J are TRBV25-1 and TRBJ1-1; 7 nucleotides align to TRBD1. Per the germline V gene, CDR1 is MGHDK and CDR2 is SYGVNS. V lost 5 bases, J lost 0 bases, and 6 bases stayed unmatched. The CDR3 is 15 amino acids. The CDR3 nucleotides are TGTGCCAGCAGTCCTTTGACAGGGATGAACACTGAAGCTTTCTTT. It codes for CASSPLTGMNTEAFF.

The V and J genes are TRBV4-1 and TRBJ2-5; D gene uncertain. The CDR3 totals 15 residues. The V and J ends lost 4 bases and 1 base respectively, with 13 bases between them. The germline V gene has CDR1 MGHRA and CDR2 YSYEKL. CDR3 loop: CASSLGLVGQETQYF. CDR3 bases: TGCGCCAGCAGCCTGGGTCTAGTGGGCCAAGAGACCCAGTACTTC.

The rearrangement links TRBV27 to TRBJ1-1, with a tentative D call TRBD1 (5 bases). The V and J ends lost 6 bases and 4 bases respectively, with 12 bases between them. CDR3 length: 13 residues. The V gene's germline CDR1 is MNHEY and CDR2 SMNVEV (reference sequence). The CDR3 coding sequence is TGTGCCAGCAGGTGGGACTCTGGCACTGAAGCTTTCTTT. This translates into CASRWDSGTEAFF.

The chain combines TRBV4-3 with TRBJ1-5; 7 bases agree with TRBD1. After removal of 0 bases from V and 3 bases from J, the junction contained 5 bases not matched to a gene. Germline CDR1 is LGHNA and CDR2 is YSLEER. The CDR3 contains 16 residues. CDR3 amino acids: CASSQDEGQFNQPQHF. In DNA, the CDR3 is TGCGCCAGCAGCCAAGATGAGGGACAGTTCAATCAGCCCCAGCATTTT.

This clone occurred once. The CDR3, as DNA: TGTGCCAGCAGCAATAAGGGCTCCATAGCGGGAGGGCCCGACAATGAGCAGTTCTTC. Its translation is CASSNKGSIAGGPDNEQFF. The V and J genes are TRBV21-1 and TRBJ2-1; whether TRBD2, the table's D call, matches the DNA was not checked. TRBV21-1 is reported as a pseudogene. The CDR3 sequence is 19 residues long.

For this clone: Sequence at one end of the junction differs from germline and may be a read error. The chain carries TRBV5-4 and TRBJ2-1, with no clear D. The V gene's germline CDR1 is SGHNT and CDR2 YYREEE (reference sequence). CDR3 length equals 15 residues. CDR3: CASSLDPNTYNEQFF. DNA for the CDR3: TGTGCCAGCAGTTTGGACCCAAACACCTACAATGAGCAGTTCTTC.

The J gene is TRBJ1-1, the V gene TRBV7-9; D perhaps matches TRBD1 (5 bases). Trimming took off 3 bases at V and 4 bases at J, with 12 bases between the two ends. The germline gives CDR1 SEHNR, CDR2 FQNEAQ (reference sequence). This CDR3 has 14 amino acids. The CDR3 is CASSFGGGSTEAFF. CDR3 DNA sequence: TGTGCCAGCAGCTTCGGGGGAGGCAGCACTGAAGCTTTCTTT.

The rearrangement links TRBV7-6 to TRBJ2-1; D call uncertain. CDR1 and CDR2 (germline): SGHVS, FNYEAQ. Trimming removed 2 bases from V and 6 bases from J, with 5 bases in between. The CDR3 spans 12 residues. The CDR3 DNA sequence: TGTGCCAGCAGCTTAATCCGCAATGAGCAGTTCTTC. Encoded protein: CASSLIRNEQFF.

The gene calls are TRBV24-1 and TRBJ2-6; 14 nucleotides agree with TRBD2. CDR1 is KGHDR and CDR2 is SFDVKD in the germline V gene. V was pared by 11 bases and J by 2 bases, with 4 bases of the junction left unmatched. The CDR3 runs to 16 residues. The CDR3 DNA reads TGTGCCATCGGACTAGCGGGAGGTACTGGGGCCAACGTCCTGACTTTC. It translates to CAIGLAGGTGANVLTF.

The chain recombines TRBV2 with TRBJ1-2; 9 nucleotides align to TRBD1. The V and J ends lost 7 bases and 14 bases, in that order; junction bases with no gene match: 20. This CDR3 contains 15 residues. In germline, CDR1 is SNHLY, CDR2 FYNNEI. CDR3: CASTPTSGTGMEGTF. CDR3 bases: TGTGCCAGCACTCCAACCTCCGGGACAGGGATGGAGGGGACCTTC.